The 30 T cell receptor beta chains below were found in one sample sequenced in a study of blood T cell repertoires in COVID-19. The table came from immunoSEQ multiplex PCR; TCRdb's copy has only in-frame clones and leaves some out. The table shows a few hundred thousand clones, with 70% to 90% occurring only once. The sequencing input was peripheral blood. These receptors all stem from a woman in her sixties with acute or convalescent COVID-19.

The rearrangement links TRBV18 to TRBJ1-4, with D unclear. CDR3 length equals 13 residues. Trimming cost V 3 bases and J 7 bases, with 9 bases left between them. Germline V gene data show CDR1 as KGHSH and CDR2 as LQKENI. The CDR3, as DNA: TGTGCCAGCTCACCCGGGAAGGTTGAAAAACTGTTTTTT. Protein product: CASSPGKVEKLFF.

This sequence joins TRBV2 and TRBJ1-4; 8 bases agree with TRBD1. The CDR3 contains 14 residues. J gave up 7 bases and V 6 bases, and 7 bases lay outside the gene matches. CDR1 SNHLY and CDR2 FYNNEI come from the germline V gene. The CDR3 sequence is CASRVDRGGEKLFF. CDR3 sequence (DNA): TGTGCCAGCAGGGTAGACAGGGGAGGTGAAAAACTGTTTTTT. Variable domain in full (rest from reference TRBV2 and TRBJ1-4): EPEVTQTPSHQVTQMGQEVILRCVPISNHLYFYWYRQILGQKVEFLVSFYNNEISEKSEIFDDQFSVERPDGSNFTLKIRSTKLEDSAMYFCASRVDRGGEKLFFGSGTQLSVL.

The genes are TRBV19 and TRBJ1-2, with 7 positions matching TRBD1. The CDR3 is made up of 13 amino acids. CDR1 and CDR2 from the germline V gene are LNHDA and SQIVND (reference sequence). Trimming took 6 bases from V and 3 from J; bases not matched to a gene: 4. The CDR3 reads CASRQGQHYGYTF. For the CDR3, the DNA is TGTGCCAGTAGACAGGGGCAGCACTATGGCTACACCTTC.

This clone was counted once. The CDR3 spells CASSWGTGAREAFF. The CDR3 DNA reads TGTGCCAGTAGTTGGGGGACAGGAGCAAGGGAAGCTTTCTTT. This rearrangement joins TRBV19 to TRBJ1-1; TRBD1 matches 8 bases. The V segment lost 5 bases and the J segment 8 bases; nucleotides outside the gene matches: 10. Looked up from germline, CDR1 is LNHDA and CDR2 is SQIVND (reference sequence). The CDR3 loop spans 14 amino acids.

The genes are TRBV19 and TRBJ2-5, with 9 bases lining up with TRBD1. This CDR3 region has 13 residues. CDR1 and CDR2 from the germline V gene are LNHDA and SQIVND (reference sequence). V was clipped by 5 bases and J by 3 bases; unmatched bases: 1. CDR3 region: CASSRDREETQYF. The DNA for the CDR3 is TGTGCCAGTAGTCGGGACAGGGAAGAGACCCAGTACTTC.

V is TRBV15 and J is TRBJ1-4; maybe TRBD1 (5 bases). CDR3 length equals 15 residues. V lost 1 base to trimming and J lost 6 bases, with 12 bases between them. The germline V gene encodes CDR1 LNHNV and CDR2 YYDKDF (reference sequence). Written as DNA, the CDR3 is TGTGCCACCAGCAGAGTTGGGGCGAGCGATGAAAAACTGTTTTTT. Its protein product is CATSRVGASDEKLFF.

The chain recombines TRBV6-2 or TRBV6-3 with TRBJ2-1; 15 bases agree with TRBD2. The trim removed 5 bases at V and 8 bases at J, leaving 7 bases unmatched. The CDR3 loop spans 16 amino acids. Germline-derived CDR1 and CDR2 are MNHEY and SVGEGT. The CDR3 reads CASSGLAGGRWDEQFF. The CDR3 nucleotides are TGTGCCAGCAGTGGACTAGCGGGGGGGCGGTGGGATGAGCAGTTCTTC.

The genes are TRBV3-1 (or the pseudogene TRBV3-2) and TRBJ1-6; D not certain. CDR1 is LGHDT, CDR2 YNNKEL, per germline (reference sequence). Deletions cut 6 bases from V and 8 bases from J, with 8 bases between. This CDR3 is built from 12 residues. This CDR3 reads CASRSQDSPLHF. The CDR3 region has the DNA TGTGCCAGCAGGTCGCAGGATTCACCCCTCCACTTT.

The chain has TRBV2 and TRBJ1-1; D remains ambiguous. CDR3 length: 12 amino acids. Deletions cut 5 bases from V and 4 bases from J, with 8 bases between. Per the germline V gene, CDR1 is SNHLY and CDR2 is FYNNEI. The CDR3 DNA reads TGTGCCAGCAGTCTCTCTCCCACTGAAGCTTTCTTT. Its translation is CASSLSPTEAFF.

V usage is TRBV7-2 and J usage is TRBJ2-1, with 7 nucleotides matching TRBD1. J gave up 10 bases and V 1 base, and 10 bases lay outside the gene matches. Germline CDR1 reads SGHTA; CDR2 reads FQGNSA. The CDR3 has 15 residues. The CDR3 reads CASSLVGTARSEQFF. The CDR3 nucleotides read TGTGCCAGCAGCTTAGTAGGGACAGCGCGGTCAGAGCAGTTCTTC.

V is TRBV6-2 or TRBV6-3 and J is TRBJ2-1; TRBD2 matches 8 bases. The CDR3 extends over 15 amino acids. CDR1 and CDR2 from the germline V gene are MNHEY and SVGEGT. V gave up 4 bases and J gave up 9 bases; unmatched junction bases: 11. The DNA of the CDR3 is TGTGCCAGCAGTTCCCCCCGGAGCGGGGGTCCTGAGCAGTTCTTC. It codes for CASSSPRSGGPEQFF.

This chain links TRBV28 with TRBJ1-2, with TRBD1 matching 8 bases. The CDR3 sequence is 14 residues long. Germline V CDR1 and CDR2: MDHEN, SYDVKM. J was trimmed by 2 bases and V by 8 bases; bases with no gene match: 7. CDR3 bases: TGTGCCAGCGCAGGGGGCGATCGGAACTATGGCTACACCTTC. It yields the protein CASAGGDRNYGYTF.

This clone has just a few counts. V gene TRBV2 combines with J gene TRBJ1-2; D might be TRBD1 (5 bases). CDR1 is SNHLY, CDR2 FYNNEI, per germline. This CDR3 spans 13 amino acids. Deletions cut 6 bases from V and 0 bases from J, with 8 bases between. The DNA of the CDR3 is TGTGCCAGCAGGGACACAGCTAACTATGGCTACACCTTC. It specifies CASRDTANYGYTF.

This chain uses TRBV27 with TRBJ1-6; D remains ambiguous. CDR1 and CDR2 from the germline V gene are MNHEY and SMNVEV (reference sequence). The CDR3 covers 16 residues. V shed 7 bases and J shed 3 bases, with 16 bases lying between them. The CDR3 loop reads CASTLYSSLYNSPLHF. CDR3 in DNA: TGTGCCAGCACATTATACAGTTCCCTCTATAATTCACCCCTCCACTTT.

This clone was detected a few times. The chain employs TRBV28 and TRBJ2-7; TRBD1 aligns across 8 bases. CDR1 and CDR2 (germline): MDHEN, SYDVKM. V shed 3 bases and J 4 bases; nucleotides not matched to a gene: 11. The CDR3 extends over 16 amino acids. The CDR3 bases are TGTGCCAGCAGTTTTGTGACCTGGACAGGGCCATACGAGCAGTACTTC. Translating it yields CASSFVTWTGPYEQYF.

The chain is built from TRBV28 and TRBJ1-6, with D maybe TRBD1 (6 bases). The CDR3 is 17 residues long. Trimming pared 2 bases from V and 9 bases from J, leaving 20 bases between. Germline CDR1 is MDHEN and CDR2 is SYDVKM. This CDR3 is CASSLPRGGGRSSPLHF. As DNA, the CDR3 is TGTGCCAGCAGTTTACCCCGAGGGGGGGGCCGGAGTTCACCCCTCCACTTT.

The V gene is TRBV6-1, the J gene TRBJ1-6; D is unclear. The CDR3 length is 13 residues. Germline CDR1 is MNHNS and CDR2 is SASEGT. V dropped 2 bases and J dropped 5 bases, with 4 bases sitting between them. DNA of the CDR3: TGTGCCAGCAGTGAAATCAATAATTCACCCCTCCACTTT. It specifies CASSEINNSPLHF.

The J gene is TRBJ2-3, the V gene TRBV6-2 or TRBV6-3, with TRBD1 as a possible D gene (5 bases). This CDR3 comprises 16 residues. The V gene lost 5 bases and the J gene lost 2 bases, with 17 bases spanning the gap. The germline V gene has CDR1 MNHEY and CDR2 SVGEGT. This CDR3 reads CASSRPRQINTDTQYF. As DNA, the CDR3 is TGTGCCAGCAGTCGCCCGAGACAGATAAACACAGATACGCAGTATTTT.

This sequence joins TRBV6-2 or TRBV6-3 and TRBJ1-1; the D gene is possibly TRBD1 (5 bases). V was cut by 4 bases and J by 3 bases, with 12 bases left in between. This CDR3 is 14 amino acids long. Germline assignment: CDR1 MNHEY and CDR2 SVGEGT. The CDR3 sequence is CASSWSGWDTEAFF. In DNA form, the CDR3 reads TGTGCCAGCAGTTGGTCAGGGTGGGACACTGAAGCTTTCTTT.

The chain combines TRBV30 with TRBJ2-3, with D tentatively TRBD1 (5 bases). Deletions cut 1 base from V and 3 bases from J, with 11 bases between. This CDR3 spans 14 amino acids. Germline V gene lookup returns CDR1 GTSNPN and CDR2 SVGIG (reference sequence). CDR3 protein: CAWSGRVFTDTQYF. The CDR3 DNA reads TGTGCCTGGAGTGGCAGGGTCTTTACAGATACGCAGTATTTT.

This clone has just a few counts. The chain joins TRBV5-1 to TRBJ1-1, with 9 bases lining up with TRBD1. CDR1 is SGHRS, CDR2 YFSETQ, per germline. V shed 5 bases and J 7 bases; nucleotides not matched to a gene: 3. The CDR3 contains 12 residues. This CDR3 reads CASRRTGDEAFF. CDR3 sequence (DNA): TGCGCCAGCAGGCGGACAGGGGATGAAGCTTTCTTT.

The chain is built from TRBV6-5 and TRBJ1-1, with D perhaps TRBD1 (6 bases). CDR1 and CDR2 (germline): MNHEY, SVGAGI. The ends were cut back, 7 bases at V and 0 bases at J, with 12 bases in the middle. The length of the CDR3 is 14 residues. The CDR3 is CASTVRGMNTEAFF. CDR3 DNA sequence: TGTGCCAGCACCGTGAGGGGGATGAACACTGAAGCTTTCTTT.

The gene calls are TRBV18 and TRBJ1-1; D is unclear. The V gene's germline CDR1 is KGHSH and CDR2 LQKENI. This CDR3 contains 13 residues. V lost 6 bases to trimming and J lost 3 bases, with 11 bases between them. The CDR3 reads CASSLLRDTEAFF. The CDR3 coding sequence is TGTGCCAGCTCTTTACTCCGGGACACTGAAGCTTTCTTT.

The rearrangement joins TRBV7-6 to TRBJ2-3; tentatively, D is TRBD2 (6 bases). Trimming took 0 bases from V and 0 from J, leaving 16 bases between them. Germline values: CDR1 SGHVS, CDR2 FNYEAQ. There are 18 residues in the CDR3. CDR3 sequence reads: CASSLARGLGSSTDTQYF. CDR3 coding DNA: TGTGCCAGCAGCTTAGCGCGGGGATTAGGGTCTAGCACAGATACGCAGTATTTT.

The chain combines TRBV7-3 with TRBJ2-1; no clear D gene. CDR3 length equals 15 residues. The V gene's germline CDR1 is SGHTA and CDR2 FQGTGA. V was shortened by 3 bases and J by 1 base, with 10 bases between the two germline ends. DNA for the CDR3: TGTGCCAGCAGCTTTGGCGGCGGTTCCTACAATGAGCAGTTCTTC. It translates to CASSFGGGSYNEQFF.

This clone is a singleton in its sample. The chain is built from TRBV19 and TRBJ1-1; maybe TRBD1 (6 bases). The CDR3 contains 15 residues. From germline, CDR1 is LNHDA and CDR2 SQIVND (reference sequence). V lost 11 bases and J 0 bases, leaving 19 bases between the germline ends. Here the CDR3 reads CAGKTWTDMNTEAFF. The CDR3 DNA is TGTGCCGGCAAGACTTGGACAGATATGAACACTGAAGCTTTCTTT. Full variable domain (rest looked up from reference TRBV19 and TRBJ1-1): DGGITQSPKYLFRKEGQNVTLSCEQNLNHDAMYWYRQDPGQGLRLIYYSQIVNDFQKGDIAEGYSVSREKKESFPLTVTSAQKNPTAFYLCAGKTWTDMNTEAFFGQGTRLTVV.

CDR3 amino acids: CASSPRTSGTYEQYF. CDR3 coding DNA: TGCGCCAGCAGCCCTAGGACTAGCGGAACCTACGAGCAGTACTTC. V and J are TRBV5-1 and TRBJ2-7; 10 bases match TRBD2. The CDR3 covers 15 residues. J lost 2 bases, V lost 4 bases, and 6 bases had no gene match. Germline assignment: CDR1 SGHRS and CDR2 YFSETQ.

V usage is TRBV5-1 and J usage is TRBJ2-7; 11 nucleotides match TRBD2. In germline, CDR1 is SGHRS, CDR2 YFSETQ. V lost 0 bases, J lost 3 bases, and 8 bases stayed unmatched. This CDR3 spans 17 amino acids. CDR3 sequence: CASSLGTSGYSVYEQYF. The CDR3 DNA is TGCGCCAGCAGCTTGGGGACTAGCGGGTACTCTGTCTACGAGCAGTACTTC.

A single count supports this clone. The chain recombines TRBV11-2 with TRBJ2-5; 9 nucleotides align to TRBD2. The J segment lost 1 base and the V segment lost 4 bases, leaving 4 bases of the junction unmatched. Germline V gene lookup returns CDR1 SGHAT and CDR2 FQNNGV. This CDR3 comprises 15 residues. The CDR3 spells CASSSGLALQETQYF. As DNA, the CDR3 is TGTGCCAGCAGCTCGGGACTAGCCCTCCAAGAGACCCAGTACTTC.

The V gene is TRBV24-1, the J gene TRBJ2-3, with 11 bases matching TRBD1. The CDR3 covers 16 residues. Germline values: CDR1 KGHDR, CDR2 SFDVKD. V gave up 4 bases and J gave up 4 bases; unmatched junction bases: 6. CDR3 sequence: CATSEWTGGISDTQYF. CDR3 nucleotides: TGTGCCACCAGTGAGTGGACAGGGGGCATTTCAGATACGCAGTATTTT.